The rows below give T cell receptor beta chains drawn from one sample of a study. MiXCR, run by TCRdb on the 5' RACE reads, gives a single entry per CDR3 protein. The table records some 54,000 distinct CDR3 sequences, 17% of them present only once. The sequenced material came from naive CD4+ T cells sorted from blood. The receptors shown here come from a female donor with breast cancer. Each CDR3 is given with its conserved first and last residue. The D gene is left open where the match is weak. Rows may omit the clone size; those that give it use once, few, many or a size class.

cdr3_aa: CASSPRGGVTDTQYF
cdr3_nt: TGTGCCAGCAGCCCAAGGGGGGGAGTCACAGATACGCAGTATTTT
clone_size: .
d_call: .
j_call: TRBJ2-3
v_call: TRBV7-3

cdr3_aa: CASSIKRQGLGANTGELFF
cdr3_nt: TGTGCCAGTAGTATTAAGAGACAGGGACTTGGGGCGAACACCGGGGAGCTGTTTTTT
clone_size: .
d_call: .
j_call: TRBJ2-2
v_call: TRBV19

cdr3_aa: CASSEVYTTSGNTIYF
cdr3_nt: TGTGCCAGCAGTGAAGTTTACACTACCTCTGGAAACACCATATATTTT
clone_size: few
d_call: .
j_call: TRBJ1-3
v_call: TRBV6-1

cdr3_aa: CASSDTWGETQYF
cdr3_nt: TGTGCCAGCAGTGACACATGGGGGGAGACCCAGTACTTC
clone_size: few
d_call: .
j_call: TRBJ2-5
v_call: TRBV6-1

cdr3_aa: CASTEGLSQPQHF
cdr3_nt: TGTGCCAGTACCGAAGGTCTCAGTCAGCCCCAGCATTTT
clone_size: once
d_call: .
j_call: TRBJ1-5
v_call: TRBV19

cdr3_aa: CASRLQGYQPQHF
cdr3_nt: TGTGCCAGCAGGCTGCAGGGCTATCAGCCCCAGCATTTT
clone_size: few
d_call: .
j_call: TRBJ1-5
v_call: TRBV6-1

cdr3_aa: CASSATSGSTDTQYF
cdr3_nt: TGTGCCAGCAGCGCTACTAGCGGAAGCACAGATACGCAGTATTTT
clone_size: few
d_call: TRBD2
j_call: TRBJ2-3
v_call: TRBV9

cdr3_aa: CASSPGPKYEQYF
cdr3_nt: TGCGCCAGCAGCCCGGGACCAAAGTACGAGCAGTACTTC
clone_size: few
d_call: .
j_call: TRBJ2-7
v_call: TRBV4-1

cdr3_aa: CASTTEGHSYEQYF
cdr3_nt: TGCGCCAGCACCACCGAGGGCCACTCCTACGAGCAGTACTTC
clone_size: .
d_call: .
j_call: TRBJ2-7
v_call: TRBV5-1

cdr3_aa: CASSTQGVSYEQYF
cdr3_nt: TGTGCCAGCAGTACACAGGGGGTATCCTACGAGCAGTACTTC
clone_size: few
d_call: TRBD1
j_call: TRBJ2-7
v_call: TRBV12-3/TRBV12-4